The clone carrying this T cell receptor beta chain appeared many times. Germline values: CDR1 DFQATT, CDR2 SNEGSKA (reference sequence). V gave up 3 bases and J gave up 12 bases, with 12 bases separating them. There are 12 residues in the CDR3. With a duration under 2 months, the hyperthyroidism was newly diagnosed in patients aged 18 to 65. The PBMCs studied were ones that came from 8 to 10 ml fresh peripheral blood. The sample is drawn from a study of T cells in Graves' hyperthyroidism and ophthalmopathy. Amplification of TCR beta CDR3 regions was performed using RNA transcripts as template. During a first-round RT-PCR of the TCR CDR3, the HTBI primer set was used. TCRdb re-derived calls from the multiplex PCR reads in MiXCR, one entry per CDR3 protein. This table holds roughly 250,000 distinct CDR3 sequences, less than 15% found once.

The sample was blood. The genes are TRBV20-1 and TRBJ1-6; D not certain. This sequence originates from a woman between 40 and 55 years old with Graves' hyperthyroidism that later progressed to Graves' ophthalmopathy. DNA for the CDR3: TGCAGTGCTAGTTTTTACGGCCAACCCCTCCACTTT. It codes for CSASFYGQPLHF.